The 6 T cell receptor beta chains below all came from one sample that was sequenced in a study of T cells in Graves' hyperthyroidism and ophthalmopathy (dated by TCRdb to between 2018 and 2021). Libraries were prepared through multiplex PCR. TCRdb names Illumina HiSeq 2000 as the instrument used. The TCR beta CDR3 regions were amplified from RNA transcripts. The first round of RT-PCR for the TCR CDR3 was performed with the HTBI primer set and the Qiagen OneStep RT-PCR kit. TCRdb cleaned the public reads at Q25 with fastp, built clones with MiXCR and kept in-frame beta chains. Identical CDR3 protein sequences are pooled into one entry, listed with their most common genes and DNA. This sample has some 490,000 distinct CDR3 sequences in its table, and approximately 23% of those were observed once. The ten largest clonotypes hold 45% to 55% of the sample. Sequencing used blood. These TCRs come from a woman aged 70-85 years with Graves' ophthalmopathy.

This clonotype came up many times. The V gene is TRBV7-9, the J gene TRBJ2-5; 8 nucleotides match TRBD2. CDR3 length: 15 residues. The V segment lost 1 base and the J segment 5 bases; nucleotides outside the gene matches: 6. Germline assignment: CDR1 SEHNR and CDR2 FQNEAQ (reference sequence). For the CDR3, the DNA is TGTGCCAGCAGCTTAGGAGCGGGAGTAGAGGAGACCCAGTACTTC. This sequence encodes CASSLGAGVEETQYF.

This sequence joins TRBV13 and TRBJ2-5; a possible D gene is TRBD1 (6 bases). This CDR3 region has 14 residues. Trimming took off 5 bases at V and 1 base at J, with 11 bases between the two ends. Per the germline V gene, CDR1 is PRHDT and CDR2 is FYEKMQ (reference sequence). CDR3 DNA: TGTGCCAGCAGCAAAAGGACAGCCCAAGAGACCCAGTACTTC. This codes for CASSKRTAQETQYF.

This clonotype has a handful of counts. V gene TRBV5-1 combines with J gene TRBJ1-1; TRBD1 might be the D (6 bases). The V gene's germline CDR1 is SGHRS and CDR2 YFSETQ. The CDR3 runs to 17 residues. With 0 bases removed from V and 1 base from J, the gap between germline ends came to 16 bases. CDR3 protein: CASSLDWFWGQNTEAFF. In nucleotides, the CDR3 is TGCGCCAGCAGCTTGGATTGGTTCTGGGGGCAGAACACTGAAGCTTTCTTT.

This clonotype has a count of ten or more. The chain carries TRBV7-2 and TRBJ2-7; 9 bases are a match to TRBD2. V trimming: 4 bases; J trimming: 5 bases; junction bases outside the gene matches: 15. Germline-derived CDR1 and CDR2 are SGHTA and FQGNSA. This CDR3 comprises 17 residues. This CDR3 is CASSYIGVSGRPHEQYF. DNA for the CDR3: TGTGCCAGCAGCTATATCGGGGTCAGCGGGAGGCCCCACGAGCAGTACTTC.

The chain couples TRBV5-1 to TRBJ1-4, with a weak D call TRBD1 (5 bases). The CDR3 contains 13 residues. Germline V gives CDR1 SGHRS, CDR2 YFSETQ. Trimming took off 2 bases at V and 6 bases at J, with 8 bases between the two ends. Here the CDR3 reads CASSFGADEKLFF. DNA for the CDR3: TGCGCCAGCAGCTTTGGGGCGGATGAAAAACTGTTTTTT.

On this clonotype itself: The CDR3 does not close with the conserved phenylalanine or tryptophan, likely indicating a read error. The chain carries TRBV7-9 and TRBJ2-2; TRBD2 might be the D (6 bases). Germline CDR1 is SEHNR and CDR2 is FQNEAQ (reference sequence). Deletions cut 2 bases from V and 7 bases from J, with 17 bases between. The CDR3 sequence is 16 residues long. The CDR3 sequence is CASSLRRTIGGGELFV. The CDR3 DNA follows: TGTGCCAGCAGCTTAAGGCGTACTATCGGGGGCGGGGAGCTGTTTGTT.